The clone carrying this T cell receptor (beta chain) turned up a few times. The assay was immunoSEQ multiplex PCR, and TCRdb's table has in-frame clones only and misses some. Among 160,000 or so clones listed, 82% were seen once. The data derive from a study of blood T cell repertoires in COVID-19. Participant-given clinical history determined each cohort assignment. The receptor was derived from a man aged 55 to 70 who had recovered from COVID-19. Material: PBMCs or T cells enriched from blood (not recorded which).

The CDR3 bases are TGTGCCAGCAGTTTATCGCTACATTCACCCCTCCACTTT. It yields the protein CASSLSLHSPLHF. The chain couples TRBV27 to TRBJ1-6; D gene ambiguous. Per the germline V gene, CDR1 is MNHEY and CDR2 is SMNVEV (reference sequence). The CDR3 has 13 amino acids. Trimming took 0 bases from V and 8 from J, leaving 5 bases between them.